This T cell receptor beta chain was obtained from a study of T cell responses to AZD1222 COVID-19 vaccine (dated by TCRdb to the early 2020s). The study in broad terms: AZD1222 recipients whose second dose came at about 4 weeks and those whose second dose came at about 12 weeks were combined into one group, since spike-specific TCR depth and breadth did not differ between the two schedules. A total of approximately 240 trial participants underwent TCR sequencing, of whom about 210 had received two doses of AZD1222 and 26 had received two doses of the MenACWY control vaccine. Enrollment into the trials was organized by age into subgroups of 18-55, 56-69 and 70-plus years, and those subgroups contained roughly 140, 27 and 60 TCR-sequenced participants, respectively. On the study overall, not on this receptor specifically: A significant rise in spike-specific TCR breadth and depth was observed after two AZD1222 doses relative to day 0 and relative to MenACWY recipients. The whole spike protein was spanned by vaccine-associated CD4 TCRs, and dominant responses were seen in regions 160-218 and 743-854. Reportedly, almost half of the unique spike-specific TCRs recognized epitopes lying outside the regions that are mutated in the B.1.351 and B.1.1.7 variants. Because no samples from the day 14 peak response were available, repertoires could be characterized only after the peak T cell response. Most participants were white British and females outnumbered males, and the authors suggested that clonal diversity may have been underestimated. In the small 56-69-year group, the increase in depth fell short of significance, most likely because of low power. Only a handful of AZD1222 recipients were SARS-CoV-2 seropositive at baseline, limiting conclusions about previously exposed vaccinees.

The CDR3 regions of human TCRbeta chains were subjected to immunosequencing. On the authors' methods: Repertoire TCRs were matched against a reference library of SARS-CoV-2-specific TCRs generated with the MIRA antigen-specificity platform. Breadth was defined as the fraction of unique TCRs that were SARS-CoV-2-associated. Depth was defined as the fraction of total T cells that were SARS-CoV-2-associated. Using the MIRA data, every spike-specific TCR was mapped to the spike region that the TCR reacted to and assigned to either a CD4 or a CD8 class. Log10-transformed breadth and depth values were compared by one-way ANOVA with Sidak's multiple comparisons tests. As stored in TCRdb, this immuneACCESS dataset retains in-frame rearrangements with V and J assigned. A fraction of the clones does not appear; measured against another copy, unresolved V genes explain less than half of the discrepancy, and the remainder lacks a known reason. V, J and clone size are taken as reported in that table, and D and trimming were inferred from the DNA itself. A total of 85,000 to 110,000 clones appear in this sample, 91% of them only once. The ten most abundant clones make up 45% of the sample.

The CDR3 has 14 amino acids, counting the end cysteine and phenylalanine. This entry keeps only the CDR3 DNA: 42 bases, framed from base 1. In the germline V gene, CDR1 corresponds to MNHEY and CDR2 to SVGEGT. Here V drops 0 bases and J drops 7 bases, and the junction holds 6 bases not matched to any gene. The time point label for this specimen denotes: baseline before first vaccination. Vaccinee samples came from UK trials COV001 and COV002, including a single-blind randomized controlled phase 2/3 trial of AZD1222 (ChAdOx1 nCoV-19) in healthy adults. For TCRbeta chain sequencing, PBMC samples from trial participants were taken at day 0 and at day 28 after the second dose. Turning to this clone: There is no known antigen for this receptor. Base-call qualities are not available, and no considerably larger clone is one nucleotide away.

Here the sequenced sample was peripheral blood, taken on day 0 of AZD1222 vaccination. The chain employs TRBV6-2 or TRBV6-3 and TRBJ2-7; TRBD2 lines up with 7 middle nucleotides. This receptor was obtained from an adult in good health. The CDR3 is CASSYSTGGDEQYF. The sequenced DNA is TGTGCCAGCAGTTACTCGACGGGGGGAGATGAGCAGTACTTC.